The source of this T cell receptor (beta chain) is a study of blood T cell repertoires in COVID-19. CDR1 and CDR2 from the germline V gene are SEHNR and FQNEAQ (reference sequence). V dropped 5 bases and J dropped 7; count of bases not matched to a gene: 9. This CDR3 is 15 amino acids long. Generated by immunoSEQ multiplex PCR, the TCRdb table keeps only in-frame clones and is missing some. Here the sample spans about 140,000 clones, 75% to 85% being singletons. This clone appeared once. The sequenced sample was peripheral blood. This sequence joins TRBV7-9 and TRBJ1-4; 8 bases align to TRBD1. This TCR derives from a man aged 45-65 years with acute or convalescent COVID-19. CDR3 loop: CASSAQGAVREKLFF. The CDR3 nucleotides read TGTGCCAGCAGCGCCCAGGGGGCCGTACGTGAAAAACTGTTTTTT. Supplemented by reference TRBV7-9 and TRBJ1-4, the full variable domain reads DTGVSQNPRHKITKRGQNVTFRCDPISEHNRLYWYRQTLGQGPEFLTYFQNEAQLEKSRLLSDRFSAERPKGSFSTLEIQRTEQGDSAMYLCASSAQGAVREKLFFGSGTQLSVL.